The present TCR beta chain was sequenced within a study of CD8 T cells in ankylosing spondylitis. Library preparation for TCR beta used quantitative 5'-RACE with molecular barcodes. TCRdb processed the 5' RACE reads anew with MiXCR; each CDR3 protein has one entry. The sample contains 35,000 to 50,000 distinct CDR3 sequences, approximately 10% of which appear only once. The CDR3 has 13 amino acids. CDR1 is SGHRS and CDR2 is YFSETQ in the germline V gene. V shed 5 bases and J 6 bases; nucleotides not matched to a gene: 7. The table lists this clonotype with many counts. The source of this sequence is a male donor with ankylosing spondylitis or in good health (not recorded which). The rearrangement uses TRBV5-1 and TRBJ1-2; TRBD1 agrees at 7 bases. Specimen: blood, either unsorted or a sorted T cell fraction (not recorded which). CDR3 region: CASSQGGHNGYTF. CDR3 sequence (DNA): TGCGCCAGCAGTCAGGGGGGACACAATGGCTACACCTTC.